This T cell receptor (beta chain) derives from a study of cytomegalovirus exposure and HLA in healthy donors. About the research overall: Earlier sequencing of about 200 million T cells yielded 100 million to 120 million unique TCR beta sequences.

It was with 60 Vbeta and 13 Jbeta primers that the PCR ran. Profiling relied on immunoSEQ multiplex PCR, and the TCRdb table lists in-frame clones only, not all of them. The sample yields tens of thousands of clones, about four fifths seen once. A word on this clone: Its specificity is unknown.

The donors comprised healthy bone marrow donors. Regarding the study as a whole: The listing of roughly 160 TCR beta chains classed them as cytomegalovirus-associated. Most likely, a cluster of highly shared sequence variants arose as a sequencing artifact.

The trim removed 5 bases at V and 7 bases at J, leaving 6 bases unmatched. Germline V gene data show CDR1 as SGHNT and CDR2 as YENEEA. The CDR3 loop spans 14 amino acids. Material for sequencing was PBMCs. The clonotype comes from a man younger than 45 in good health and CMV-seronegative. V usage is TRBV11-3 and J usage is TRBJ2-2; 8 bases are a match to TRBD1. This CDR3 is CASSVSGGGGELFF. The DNA for the CDR3 is TGTGCCAGCAGCGTGTCAGGGGGCGGCGGGGAGCTGTTTTTT. Using reference TRBV11-3 and TRBJ2-2 for the parts outside the CDR3, the full variable domain is EAGVVQSPRYKIIEKKQPVAFWCNPISGHNTLYWYLQNLGQGPELLIRYENEEAVDDSQLPKDRFSAERLKGVDSTLKIQPAELGDSAVYLCASSVSGGGGELFFGEGSRLTVL.